Following are 5 T cell receptor beta chains from one sample sequenced in a study of T cell responses to AZD1222 COVID-19 vaccine. The protocol was immunoSEQ multiplex PCR, while the TCRdb copy is restricted to in-frame clones and leaves out a portion. The table records roughly 97,000 clones, around nine tenths of them present only once. The material sequenced was peripheral blood, taken on day 0 of AZD1222 vaccination. The receptors shown here come from an adult in good health.

V is TRBV30 and J is TRBJ2-5; TRBD1 matches at 7 bases. The germline CDR1 and CDR2 sequences are GTSNPN and SVGIG (reference sequence). J gave up 4 bases and V 3 bases, and 11 bases lay outside the gene matches. The CDR3 loop spans 15 amino acids. The CDR3 nucleotides read TGTGCCTGGAGAAACATTAGGGGGCTGGGAGAGACCCAGTACTTC. Translated: CAWRNIRGLGETQYF.

This clone has a handful of counts. J is TRBJ1-3 and V is TRBV15; D not certain. The germline CDR1 and CDR2 sequences are LNHNV and YYDKDF (reference sequence). V lost 0 bases and J 2 bases, leaving 8 bases between the germline ends. The CDR3 extends over 15 amino acids. The CDR3 nucleotides read TGTGCCACCAGCAGAGAGGGTCGGCCTGGAAACACCATATATTTT. It translates to CATSREGRPGNTIYF.

V is TRBV4-2 and J is TRBJ2-5, with 8 bases fitting TRBD2. The CDR3 is made up of 16 amino acids. J lost 0 bases, V lost 4 bases, and 7 bases had no gene match. Germline CDR1 is LGHNA and CDR2 is YNFKEQ. The CDR3 DNA sequence: TGTGCCAGCAGCCCCTCGGGAGGGGGGCACCAAGAGACCCAGTACTTC. This gives the protein CASSPSGGGHQETQYF.

This chain links TRBV5-5 with TRBJ1-2; 7 bases agree with TRBD1. CDR1 and CDR2 from the germline V gene are SGHKS and YYEKEE (reference sequence). After removal of 0 bases from V and 4 bases from J, the junction contained 6 bases not matched to a gene. The CDR3 totals 15 residues. DNA of the CDR3: TGTGCCAGCAGCTTGGAGGCGACAGGGCCCTATGGCTACACCTTC. Its protein is CASSLEATGPYGYTF.

This clone appeared a few times. The chain uses TRBV6-1 and TRBJ2-2, with 9 positions matching TRBD1. Germline CDR1 is MNHNS and CDR2 is SASEGT. The length of the CDR3 is 16 residues. Losses at the gene ends were 6 bases for V and 5 bases for J; bases not matched to a gene: 10. The CDR3 nucleotides are TGTGCCAGCAGGGAACCGGGACAGGGTCAGACCGGGGAGCTGTTTTTT. Residues: CASREPGQGQTGELFF.